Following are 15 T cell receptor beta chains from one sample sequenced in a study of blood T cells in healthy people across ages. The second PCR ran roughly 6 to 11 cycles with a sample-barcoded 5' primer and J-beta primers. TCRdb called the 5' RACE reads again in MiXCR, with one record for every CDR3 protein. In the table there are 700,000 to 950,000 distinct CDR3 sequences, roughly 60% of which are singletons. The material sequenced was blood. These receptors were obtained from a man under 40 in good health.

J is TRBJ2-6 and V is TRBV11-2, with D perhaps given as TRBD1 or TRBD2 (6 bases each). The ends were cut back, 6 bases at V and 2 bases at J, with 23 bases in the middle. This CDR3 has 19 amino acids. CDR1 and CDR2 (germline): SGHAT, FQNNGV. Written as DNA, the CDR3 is TGTGCCAGCAGTCGTTTGGTGGGGGGCTTTAAGGCTGGGGCCAACGTCCTGACTTTC. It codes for CASSRLVGGFKAGANVLTF.

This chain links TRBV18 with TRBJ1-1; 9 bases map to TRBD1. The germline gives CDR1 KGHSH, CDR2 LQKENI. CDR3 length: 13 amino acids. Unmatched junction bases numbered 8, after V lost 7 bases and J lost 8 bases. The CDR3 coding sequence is TGTGCCAGCTTTCCACAGGGGGCCGGAGAAGCTTTCTTT. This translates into CASFPQGAGEAFF.

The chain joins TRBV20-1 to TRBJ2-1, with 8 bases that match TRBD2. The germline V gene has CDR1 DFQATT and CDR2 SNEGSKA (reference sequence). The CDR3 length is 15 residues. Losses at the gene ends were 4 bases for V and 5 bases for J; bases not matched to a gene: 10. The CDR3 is CSAIFPGGPHNEQFF. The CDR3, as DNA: TGCAGTGCTATCTTTCCGGGAGGGCCCCACAATGAGCAGTTCTTC.

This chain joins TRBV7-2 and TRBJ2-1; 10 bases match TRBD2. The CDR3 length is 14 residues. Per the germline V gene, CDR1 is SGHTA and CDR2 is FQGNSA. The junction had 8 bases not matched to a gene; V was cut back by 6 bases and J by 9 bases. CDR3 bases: TGTGCCAGCAGACCAGCGGGGGGGGCGGGTGAGCAGTTCTTC. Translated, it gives CASRPAGGAGEQFF.

The CDR3 region is CASSEPNMDTQYF. The CDR3 bases are TGCGCCAGCAGTGAGCCCAATATGGATACGCAGTATTTT. V gene TRBV10-1 combines with J gene TRBJ2-3; no clear D gene. The CDR3 consists of 13 residues. V lost 2 bases and J lost 6, with 9 bases in between. In germline, CDR1 is WNHNN, CDR2 SYGVQD (reference sequence).

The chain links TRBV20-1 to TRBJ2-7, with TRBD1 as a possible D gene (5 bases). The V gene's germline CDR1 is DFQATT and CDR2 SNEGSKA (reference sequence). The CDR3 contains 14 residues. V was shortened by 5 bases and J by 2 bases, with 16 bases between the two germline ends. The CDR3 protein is CSAQGVGLTYEQYF. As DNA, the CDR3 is TGCAGTGCTCAGGGTGTGGGCTTAACCTACGAGCAGTACTTC.

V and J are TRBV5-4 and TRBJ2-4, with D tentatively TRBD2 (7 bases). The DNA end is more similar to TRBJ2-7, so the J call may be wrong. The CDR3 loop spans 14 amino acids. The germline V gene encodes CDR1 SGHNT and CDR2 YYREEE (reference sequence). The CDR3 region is CASSRGGGHYEQYF. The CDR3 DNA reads TGTGCCAGCAGCAGGGGGGGTGGCCACTACGAGCAGTACTTC.

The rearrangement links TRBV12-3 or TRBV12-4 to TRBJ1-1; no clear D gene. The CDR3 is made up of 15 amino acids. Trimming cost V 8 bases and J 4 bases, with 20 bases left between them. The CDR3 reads CASSPSVRGGTEAFF. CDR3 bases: TGTGCCAGCTCACCGTCGGTTCGGGGAGGCACTGAAGCTTTCTTT.

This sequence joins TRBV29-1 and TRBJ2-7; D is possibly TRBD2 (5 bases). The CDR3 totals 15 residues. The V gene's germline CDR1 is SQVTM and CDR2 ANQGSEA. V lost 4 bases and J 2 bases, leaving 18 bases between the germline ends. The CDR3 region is CSVAGGSGFTYEQYF. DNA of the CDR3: TGCAGCGTTGCGGGTGGGTCGGGATTCACCTACGAGCAGTACTTC.

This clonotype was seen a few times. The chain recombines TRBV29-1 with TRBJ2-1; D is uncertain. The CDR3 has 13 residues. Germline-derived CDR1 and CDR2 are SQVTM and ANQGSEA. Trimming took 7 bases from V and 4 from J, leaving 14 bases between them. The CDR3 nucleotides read TGCAGCGCCCCCGCAGCGTTATACAATGAGCAGTTCTTC. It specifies CSAPAALYNEQFF.

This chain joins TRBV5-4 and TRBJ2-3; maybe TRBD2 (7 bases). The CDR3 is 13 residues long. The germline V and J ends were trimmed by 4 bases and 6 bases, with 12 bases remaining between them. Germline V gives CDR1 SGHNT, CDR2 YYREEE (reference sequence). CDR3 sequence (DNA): TGTGCCAGCAGCCTGCCGGGGGGCGATACGCAGTATTTT. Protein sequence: CASSLPGGDTQYF.

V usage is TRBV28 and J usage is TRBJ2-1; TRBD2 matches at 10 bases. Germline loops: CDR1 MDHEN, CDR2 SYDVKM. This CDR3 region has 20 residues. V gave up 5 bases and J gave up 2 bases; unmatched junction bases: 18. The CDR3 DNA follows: TGTGCCAGCAGTGTGATGCCCCTAGCGGGAGTGGTAACCCCCTACAATGAGCAGTTCTTC. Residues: CASSVMPLAGVVTPYNEQFF.

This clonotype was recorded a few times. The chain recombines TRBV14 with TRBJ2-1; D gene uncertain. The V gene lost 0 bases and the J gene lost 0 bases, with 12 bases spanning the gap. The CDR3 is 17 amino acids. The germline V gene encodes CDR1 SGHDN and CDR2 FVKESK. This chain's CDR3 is CASSQDVGRLSYNEQFF. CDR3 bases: TGTGCCAGCAGCCAAGATGTCGGCAGGCTCTCCTACAATGAGCAGTTCTTC.

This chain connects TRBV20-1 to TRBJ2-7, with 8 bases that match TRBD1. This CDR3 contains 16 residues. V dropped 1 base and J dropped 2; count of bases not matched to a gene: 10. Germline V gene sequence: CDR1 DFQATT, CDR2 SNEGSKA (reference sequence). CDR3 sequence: CSARVQPGQEAYEQYF. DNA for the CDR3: TGCAGTGCTAGAGTCCAGCCGGGACAGGAGGCCTACGAGCAGTACTTC.

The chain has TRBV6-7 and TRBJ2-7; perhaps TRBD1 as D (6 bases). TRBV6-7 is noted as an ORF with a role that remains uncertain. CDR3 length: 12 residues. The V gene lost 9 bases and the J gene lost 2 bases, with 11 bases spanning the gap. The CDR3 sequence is CARKDRPYEQYF. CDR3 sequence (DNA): TGTGCCAGGAAAGACAGGCCCTACGAGCAGTACTTC.